This T cell receptor beta chain was identified in a study of cytomegalovirus exposure and HLA in healthy donors. Whole-study results and caveats: Rarity held for most TCR sequences, but there were some public TCRs that occurred in many donors. Researchers counted roughly 150 TCR beta chains as cytomegalovirus-associated. Diagnosis of cytomegalovirus status made by the classifier reportedly showed high specificity and sensitivity.

The CDR3 contains 12 residues. V lost 0 bases and J 9 bases, leaving 9 bases between the germline ends. The germline V gene has CDR1 SEHNR and CDR2 FQNEAQ (reference sequence). Remarks on this clone: The antigen remains undetermined.

PCR employed 60 Vbeta and 13 Jbeta primers. The table came from immunoSEQ multiplex PCR; TCRdb's copy has only in-frame clones and leaves some out. The sample includes over 250,000 clones, around 66% of them seen just once. The sequence came from a female donor in good health and CMV-seronegative. The chain combines TRBV7-9 with TRBJ2-7; D may be TRBD1 (6 bases). Material for sequencing was PBMCs. The CDR3 DNA sequence: TGTGCCAGCAGCTTAGCCATGACAGGGCAGTACTTC. This gives the protein CASSLAMTGQYF. The entire variable domain, with the rest obtained from reference TRBV7-9 and TRBJ2-7, is as follows: DTGVSQNPRHKITKRGQNVTFRCDPISEHNRLYWYRQTLGQGPEFLTYFQNEAQLEKSRLLSDRFSAERPKGSFSTLEIQRTEQGDSAMYLCASSLAMTGQYFGPGTRLTVT.